This T cell receptor beta chain is from a study of follicular helper T cells after annual influenza vaccination. About the study: Some donors were sampled over the 2013-2014, 2014-2015 and 2015-2016 vaccinations.

This CDR3 region has 15 residues. Germline-derived CDR1 and CDR2 are MNHNS and SASEGT. The V end was cut by 5 bases, the J end by 7 bases, with 18 bases between. Sample time point: 2015-2016 season, 7 days after influenza vaccination. Excluded were substance abuse, HIV/AIDS, active cancer, immunomodulatory drugs and active illness. The method was immunoSEQ multiplex PCR; TCRdb's version includes in-frame clones alone and lacks a portion of them. The table includes about 6,800 clones, about 88% detected once. This TCR was sampled from an adult who received the influenza vaccine. V and J are TRBV6-1 and TRBJ1-5, with a weak D call TRBD1 (5 bases). The material was CXCR5+ CD38- circulating T follicular helper cells from blood, obtained 7 days after influenza vaccination. Subset in this sample: circulating Tfh, non-naive CD4+CXCR5+PD-1+ (ICOS+CD38+ or ICOS-CD38-). The CDR3 bases are TGTGCCAGCAGTAAAACGGCAGGGATTTGGCAGCCCCAGCATTTT. Protein: CASSKTAGIWQPQHF.